This T cell receptor (beta chain) was sequenced in a study of OX40 agonist ivuxolimab in advanced cancers. Turning to the study itself: The diagnoses of dose-escalation patients were hepatocellular carcinoma, melanoma, renal cell or head and neck cancer. Prior checkpoint blockade (anti-PD-1, anti-PD-L1 or anti-CTLA-4) was permitted; approximately 44% had it. Broader study findings: Some nonresponders additionally presented with little normalized T-cell clonal expansion. The CD4+ and CD8+ T cells in the blood had expanded clonally by week 6 at 0.1 to 3.0 mg/kg.

This CDR3 is 13 amino acids long. J was trimmed by 8 bases and V by 3 bases; bases with no gene match: 4. Germline V gene lookup returns CDR1 LGHNT and CDR2 FRNRAP. On this clone itself: Its antigen is unidentified.

Only in-frame clones appear in the TCRdb table, and some are missing; sequencing was by immunoSEQ multiplex PCR. This table holds roughly 23,000 clones, 75% to 90% found once. Specimen: CD4+ or CD8+ T cells sorted from blood, collected in a trial of the OX40 agonist ivuxolimab. The V call is TRBV12-5, the J call TRBJ1-5; 7 nucleotides align to TRBD1. This TCR was sampled from an adult with an advanced solid tumor such as melanoma, head and neck, liver or kidney cancer. The CDR3 loop is CASGFGQAEPQHF. Here the CDR3 DNA reads TGTGCTAGTGGTTTCGGACAGGCAGAGCCCCAGCATTTT.